The 13 T cell receptor beta chains presented below share a single source sample, sequenced in a study of blood T cell repertoires in COVID-19. Profiling relied on immunoSEQ multiplex PCR, and the TCRdb table lists in-frame clones only, not all of them. The repertoire holds around 340,000 clones, with roughly 90% as singletons. Sample: PBMCs or T cells enriched from blood (not recorded which). Receptors were obtained from a woman in her twenties or thirties who had been exposed to COVID-19.

The chain links TRBV6-5 to TRBJ2-1; tentative D call: TRBD2 (6 bases). This CDR3 contains 12 residues. CDR1 and CDR2 (germline): MNHEY, SVGAGI. Trimming pared 6 bases from V and 10 bases from J, leaving 13 bases between. This CDR3 is CASRSGTLEQFF. In nucleotides, the CDR3 is TGTGCCAGCAGGTCCGGGACTCTCGAGCAGTTCTTC.

The chain employs TRBV10-1 and TRBJ2-2; 7 bases fit TRBD2. Trimming at V came to 0 bases and at J to 3 bases, leaving 1 base not matched to a gene. The germline V gene has CDR1 WNHNN and CDR2 SYGVQD (reference sequence). CDR3 length: 15 amino acids. The DNA for the CDR3 is TGCGCCAGCAGTGAGTCGGGGGGGGACACCGGGGAGCTGTTTTTT. Protein product: CASSESGGDTGELFF.

J is TRBJ2-1 and V is TRBV9; 8 positions agree with TRBD2. The trim removed 3 bases at V and 5 bases at J, leaving 4 bases unmatched. Germline loops: CDR1 SGDLS, CDR2 YYNGEE. The CDR3 runs 14 residues. The CDR3 coding sequence is TGTGCCAGCAGCGCGAGGGGACTAGACAATGAGCAGTTCTTC. Protein: CASSARGLDNEQFF. Full variable domain (remainder filled in from reference TRBV9 and TRBJ2-1): DSGVTQTPKHLITATGQRVTLRCSPRSGDLSVYWYQQSLDQGLQFLIQYYNGEERAKGNILERFSAQQFPDLHSELNLSSLELGDSALYFCASSARGLDNEQFFGPGTRLTVL.

V is TRBV27 and J is TRBJ2-1, with 7 bases that match TRBD2. Germline V gives CDR1 MNHEY, CDR2 SMNVEV (reference sequence). J was trimmed by 2 bases and V by 1 base; bases with no gene match: 2. The CDR3 runs 15 residues. The CDR3 is CASSLYREAYNEQFF. The DNA of the CDR3 is TGTGCCAGCAGTTTATATCGGGAGGCCTACAATGAGCAGTTCTTC.

The chain links TRBV7-2 to TRBJ2-7, with 9 bases aligning to TRBD1. CDR3 size: 17 residues. V lost 1 base and J lost 3; bases outside the gene matches: 10. Germline lookup yields CDR1 SGHTA and CDR2 FQGNSA. CDR3 sequence: CASSLVGDRAKIYEQYF. The CDR3, as DNA: TGTGCCAGCAGCTTAGTAGGGGACAGGGCGAAGATCTACGAGCAGTACTTC.

The V gene is TRBV27, the J gene TRBJ2-3, with 13 bases aligning to TRBD2. This CDR3 is 15 amino acids long. V lost 7 bases and J lost 11; bases outside the gene matches: 12. The germline CDR1 and CDR2 sequences are MNHEY and SMNVEV (reference sequence). The CDR3 protein is CASILAGGPLGEQYF. As DNA, the CDR3 is TGTGCCAGCATACTAGCGGGAGGGCCACTTGGAGAGCAGTATTTT.

CDR3 sequence (DNA): TGTGCCAGCGGCTCGGGACAACTAGGCGAGCAGTACTTC. Translating it yields CASGSGQLGEQYF. The chain is built from TRBV28 and TRBJ2-7; D is possibly TRBD1 (6 bases). The V end was cut by 8 bases, the J end by 6 bases, with 17 bases between. The germline V gene has CDR1 MDHEN and CDR2 SYDVKM. The CDR3 extends over 13 amino acids.

The V call is TRBV11-2, the J call TRBJ1-1; a weak D match, TRBD1 (5 bases). Germline CDR1 SGHAT, CDR2 FQNNGV. V lost 1 base and J 1 base, leaving 13 bases between the germline ends. The CDR3 is made up of 16 amino acids. In nucleotides, the CDR3 is TGTGCCAGCAGCTTAGCCCCCCATACAGGGAACACTGAAGCTTTCTTT. It specifies CASSLAPHTGNTEAFF.

The chain combines TRBV7-6 with TRBJ1-1; TRBD1 matches at 7 bases. This CDR3 contains 15 residues. Losses at the gene ends were 5 bases for V and 1 base for J; bases not matched to a gene: 7. CDR1 and CDR2 (germline): SGHVS, FNYEAQ. Here the CDR3 reads CASSPGQDQNTEAFF. The CDR3 coding sequence is TGTGCCAGCAGCCCCGGACAGGACCAGAACACTGAAGCTTTCTTT.

V usage is TRBV9 and J usage is TRBJ2-1; D unclear. With 2 bases removed from V and 0 bases from J, the gap between germline ends came to 6 bases. Germline V CDR1 and CDR2: SGDLS, YYNGEE. There are 14 residues in the CDR3. The CDR3 loop is CASSVSGSYNEQFF. As DNA, the CDR3 is TGTGCCAGCAGCGTTTCCGGCTCCTACAATGAGCAGTTCTTC.

The chain combines TRBV11-3 with TRBJ2-5; tentative D call: TRBD2 (5 bases). CDR1 and CDR2 (germline): SGHNT, YENEEA. The V gene lost 3 bases and the J gene lost 5 bases, with 13 bases spanning the gap. CDR3 length: 14 amino acids. CDR3 sequence: CASSFTGTPETQYF. In nucleotides, the CDR3 is TGTGCCAGCAGCTTTACGGGAACCCCGGAGACCCAGTACTTC.

This clone occurred once. The chain links TRBV2 to TRBJ2-7, with 9 bases identical to TRBD2. CDR1 SNHLY and CDR2 FYNNEI come from the germline V gene. The CDR3 runs to 15 residues. V lost 0 bases to trimming and J lost 6 bases; unmatched junction nucleotides: 6. CDR3 in DNA: TGTGCCAGCAGTGAAGCGGGGCTAGCGGGAAGCGAGCAGTACTTC. Translation gives CASSEAGLAGSEQYF.

The gene calls are TRBV7-2 and TRBJ2-1; the match to TRBD2 covers 11 bases. The J segment lost 5 bases and the V segment lost 5 bases, leaving 11 bases of the junction unmatched. Germline CDR1 reads SGHTA; CDR2 reads FQGNSA. This CDR3 region has 17 residues. CDR3 in amino acids: CASSPLPGLAVNNEQFF. Written as DNA, the CDR3 is TGTGCCAGCAGCCCGCTACCGGGACTAGCGGTTAACAATGAGCAGTTCTTC.